This TCR beta chain stems from a study of early T cells in non-severe SARS-CoV-2 infection. Study background: With bulk RNA from unsorted whole blood as input, sequencing yielded unpaired chains.

General study findings and limits: The study's VDJdb matching favored anti-spike CD8 responses and missed private and CD4 specificities.

Attached unique molecular identifiers marked individual cDNA molecules. TCRdb called the 5' RACE reads again in MiXCR, with one record for every CDR3 protein. Of tens of thousands of distinct CDR3 sequences listed, about 12% are singletons. The V gene lost 6 bases and the J gene lost 1 base, with 12 bases spanning the gap. From germline, CDR1 is SGHVS and CDR2 FQNEAQ. The CDR3 is 15 residues long. This clonotype was counted between two and nine times. The antigen is undetermined. The origin of this receptor is an adult who was a healthcare worker with PCR-confirmed SARS-CoV-2 infection or an uninfected control (not recorded which). Source material: whole blood. The chain recombines TRBV7-8 with TRBJ2-2; TRBD1 is a possible D gene (6 bases). The CDR3 region is CASRTGHMNTGELFF. The CDR3 DNA is TGTGCCAGCAGGACGGGACATATGAACACCGGGGAGCTGTTTTTT.